Each of the 22 T cell receptor beta chains below was sequenced from the same sample in a study of tumor and adjacent non-tumor tissue in lung cancer (dated by TCRdb to 2017 to 2018). The method behind the library was multiplex PCR. Sequencer: Illumina HiSeq 2500. Following protocols modified from ARM-PCR, the researchers constructed TCRbeta libraries through three rounds of nested PCR with primers (Table S4). The public reads were reanalyzed by TCRdb: fastp trimming at Q25, MiXCR alignment, in-frame beta chains only. Every CDR3 protein is listed once, alongside the most common genes and DNA of its rows. This sample is represented by around 100,000 distinct CDR3 sequences; about 62% of them were singletons. The ten most abundant clones make up around a fifth of the sample. RNA was isolated from bulk, unsorted tissue, and RNA quality was assessed with a NanoDrop ND-1000 and an Agilent 2100. Distant non-tumor tissue taken more than 3 cm from the tumor edge was used as the normal lung sample.

Sequenced material: distant non-tumor lung tissue. These receptors were taken from a man aged 25-45 years with non-small cell lung cancer.

This clonotype has only one observation. Here the CDR3 omits its conserved ending phenylalanine or tryptophan, so a read error is the likely source. The CDR3 DNA reads as TGCAGTGCTGTGCGGGACACCTCTTATGAGCAGTACTCC. Translating gives CSAVRDTSYEQYS. The V and J genes are TRBV20-1 and TRBJ2-7; tentatively, D is TRBD1 or TRBD2 (6 bases each). The ends were cut back, 5 bases at V and 7 bases at J, with 18 bases in the middle. The CDR3 loop spans 13 amino acids. The germline CDR1 and CDR2 sequences are DFQATT and SNEGSKA (reference sequence).

This clonotype was detected once. Because it lacks the conserved phenylalanine or tryptophan at the end, this CDR3 is likely a read error. The gene calls are TRBV11-2 and TRBJ2-1; 8 positions match TRBD1. CDR1 is SGHAT, CDR2 FQNNGV, per germline. V lost 5 bases and J lost 4; bases outside the gene matches: 7. CDR3 length: 15 residues. In nucleotides, the CDR3 is TGTGCCAGCAGCCCCTGGACAGGGCATTACAATGAGCAGTTCATC. It translates to CASSPWTGHYNEQFI.

The chain is built from TRBV5-1 and TRBJ1-2, with TRBD1 matching 10 bases. The V segment lost 4 bases and the J segment 0 bases; nucleotides outside the gene matches: 6. This CDR3 spans 16 amino acids. Germline V gene sequence: CDR1 SGHRS, CDR2 YFSETQ. This CDR3 reads CASSAWDRGTNYGYTF. The CDR3 DNA sequence: TGCGCCAGCAGCGCCTGGGACAGGGGAACTAACTATGGCTACACCTTC.

With respect to this clonotype: This may stem from a read error, because a much larger clone lies one nucleotide away. This chain uses TRBV6-2 or TRBV6-3 with TRBJ2-3, with 12 bases lining up with TRBD2. Germline V CDR1 and CDR2: MNHEY, SVGEGT. The CDR3 is 15 amino acids. In DNA form, the CDR3 reads TGTGCCAACAGTTACGCTAGCGGGGGGGCCGATACGCAGTATTTT. Amino acids: CANSYASGGADTQYF.

This rearrangement joins TRBV6-2 or TRBV6-3 to TRBJ1-2; D uncertain. Trimming took 4 bases from V and 6 from J, leaving 18 bases between them. Per germline, CDR1 MNHEY and CDR2 SVGEGT. There are 15 residues in the CDR3. This CDR3 reads CASSSYLRGPHGYTF. CDR3 coding DNA: TGTGCCAGCAGTTCCTACCTCCGAGGACCCCATGGCTACACCTTC.

Turning to this clonotype: This could be a read error, since a much larger clone is one nucleotide away. The rearrangement uses TRBV6-5 and TRBJ2-5; 9 bases agree with TRBD2. The CDR3 runs 16 residues. Germline V CDR1 and CDR2: MNHEY, SVGAGI. CDR3 amino acids: CVSSYFGSGGKKTQYF. The CDR3 nucleotides read TGTGTCAGCAGTTACTTCGGTAGCGGGGGTAAAAAGACCCAGTACTTC.

The chain carries TRBV5-4 and TRBJ2-3, with D perhaps TRBD1 or TRBD2 (5 bases each). The CDR3 extends over 13 amino acids. Germline assignment: CDR1 SGHNT and CDR2 YYREEE (reference sequence). V shed 4 bases and J shed 3 bases, with 9 bases lying between them. For the CDR3, the DNA is TGTGCCAGCAGCCCTTGGGGGACAGATACGCAGTATTTT. This codes for CASSPWGTDTQYF.

Turning to this clonotype: A much more abundant neighbour one base away suggests this may be a read error. CDR3 loop: CASSYLPGRLTDMQYF. In nucleotides, the CDR3 is TGTGCCAGCAGTTACCTACCAGGGAGGTTAACAGATATGCAGTATTTT. The chain recombines TRBV12-3 or TRBV12-4 with TRBJ2-3, with a tentative D call TRBD2 (6 bases). The CDR3 runs to 16 residues.

This clonotype is deemed medium-sized (0.01 to 0.1%). The V gene is TRBV11-2, the J gene TRBJ2-7, with TRBD1 identical over 8 bases. Unmatched junction bases numbered 8, after V lost 2 bases and J lost 5 bases. CDR1 is SGHAT and CDR2 is FQNNGV in the germline V gene. CDR3 length equals 15 residues. Here the CDR3 reads CASSLSTGGQNEQYF. CDR3 DNA: TGTGCCAGCAGCTTAAGCACAGGGGGGCAGAACGAGCAGTACTTC.

In this sample, this clonotype turned up many times. The chain uses TRBV24-1 and TRBJ2-5; D is unclear. The CDR3 runs to 14 residues. Germline V gene data show CDR1 as KGHDR and CDR2 as SFDVKD. The V end lost 4 bases, the J end lost 0 bases, and 8 bases lay between the germline ends. Written as DNA, the CDR3 is TGTGCCACCAGTGAGTCGACCTACCAAGAGACCCAGTACTTC. Its protein is CATSESTYQETQYF.

This clonotype appeared a single time. The junction departs from germline at one end; a sequencing error may be responsible. This chain joins TRBV12-3 or TRBV12-4 and TRBJ2-3; D not resolved. The CDR3 length is 11 residues. The CDR3 region has the DNA TGTGCCAACAGTTTGGCAGTTACGCAGTATTTT. It codes for CANSLAVTQYF.

This clonotype was seen only a few times. Possible read error: a much larger clone is one base away. V and J are TRBV20-1 and TRBJ1-2; 7 bases agree with TRBD1. The CDR3 is 13 amino acids. The V gene's germline CDR1 is DFQATT and CDR2 SNEGSKA (reference sequence). The CDR3 coding sequence is TGCAGTGCTAGACACACAGGGGAGCCTGGCCACACCTTC. As protein: CSARHTGEPGHTF.

The V call is TRBV6-6, the J call TRBJ1-5, with 9 bases identical to TRBD1. Gene TRBJ2-3 matches the end of the DNA better, so the J call may be wrong. The CDR3 contains 15 residues. Germline V gene sequence: CDR1 MNHNY, CDR2 SVGAGI (reference sequence). CDR3 sequence: CASSPGTGRNQSQYF. CDR3 nucleotides: TGTGCCAGCAGCCCCGGGACAGGGCGCAATCAGTCCCAGTATTTT.

A note on this clonotype: The junction departs from the called germline gene at one end, perhaps through a read error. The chain combines TRBV11-2 with TRBJ2-1; 7 bases fit TRBD2. This CDR3 is 14 amino acids long. The germline CDR1 and CDR2 sequences are SGHAT and FQNNGV. CDR3 nucleotides: TGTGCCATCAGCTTTGCCAGCGGGGCCAATGAGCAGTTCTTC. Translated: CAISFASGANEQFF.

Remarks on this clonotype: The junction and the germline gene differ at one end; a read error may be behind it. This chain links TRBV28 with TRBJ2-1; D not resolved. In germline, CDR1 is MDHEN, CDR2 SYDVKM. This CDR3 comprises 14 residues. The CDR3 loop is CTSSLGRVGDEQFF. CDR3 sequence (DNA): TGTACCAGCAGTTTAGGTCGGGTAGGTGATGAGCAGTTCTTC.

This clonotype was observed at least ten times. The rearrangement joins TRBV20-1 to TRBJ2-7, with a weak D call TRBD1 (6 bases). The CDR3 is 12 residues long. From germline, CDR1 is DFQATT and CDR2 SNEGSKA (reference sequence). The V and J ends lost 5 bases and 2 bases respectively, with 10 bases between them. CDR3 sequence: CSARTGPYEQYF. The DNA of the CDR3 is TGCAGTGCTCGAACAGGGCCCTACGAGCAGTACTTC.

The chain joins TRBV11-2 to TRBJ2-5; perhaps TRBD1 as D (5 bases). The CDR3 contains 12 residues. In germline, CDR1 is SGHAT, CDR2 FQNNGV. Trimming removed 8 bases from V and 5 bases from J, with 12 bases in between. CDR3 in amino acids: CASGWAGETQYF. DNA for the CDR3: TGTGCCAGCGGCTGGGCAGGGGAGACCCAGTACTTC. Using reference TRBV11-2 and TRBJ2-5 for the parts outside the CDR3, the full variable domain is EAGVAQSPRYKIIEKRQSVAFWCNPISGHATLYWYQQILGQGPKLLIQFQNNGVVDDSQLPKDRFSAERLKGVDSTLKIQPAKLEDSAVYLCASGWAGETQYFGPGTRLLVL.

The chain joins TRBV11-2 to TRBJ2-7; TRBD1 or TRBD2 may be the D gene (5 bases each). Germline values: CDR1 SGHAT, CDR2 FQNNGV. V was shortened by 5 bases and J by 5 bases, with 25 bases between the two germline ends. This CDR3 spans 17 amino acids. This CDR3 is CASSERRPGYGGNEQYF. The CDR3 coding sequence is TGTGCCAGCAGCGAACGCCGCCCGGGGTATGGGGGAAACGAGCAGTACTTC. The variable domain in full, with the rest retrieved from reference TRBV11-2 and TRBJ2-7, is EAGVAQSPRYKIIEKRQSVAFWCNPISGHATLYWYQQILGQGPKLLIQFQNNGVVDDSQLPKDRFSAERLKGVDSTLKIQPAKLEDSAVYLCASSERRPGYGGNEQYFGPGTRLTVT.

Only a few counts were recorded for this clonotype. Possible read error: a much larger clone is one base away. The chain recombines TRBV29-1 with TRBJ2-1; 13 bases are a match to TRBD2. The CDR3 loop spans 14 amino acids. Germline V gives CDR1 SQVTM, CDR2 ANQGSEA. Trimming removed 8 bases from V and 8 bases from J; junction bases left unmatched: 9. This chain's CDR3 is CSNLTSGRGDEQFF. In nucleotides, the CDR3 is TGCAGCAATCTAACTAGCGGGAGGGGTGATGAGCAGTTCTTC.

This clonotype was counted between two and nine times. Sequence at one end of the junction differs from germline and may be a read error. The rearrangement joins TRBV11-2 to TRBJ2-2, with a possible D match to TRBD2 (7 bases). This CDR3 has 16 amino acids. The germline V gene has CDR1 SGHAT and CDR2 FQNNGV. CDR3 coding DNA: TGTGCCAGCTGCGACTCAGTAGGGGGGGCCGGCGGGGACCTGTTTTTT. This sequence encodes CASCDSVGGAGGDLFF.

On this clonotype: The CDR3 ends on some other residue instead of the conserved phenylalanine or tryptophan, so this is likely a read error. The V gene is TRBV20-1, the J gene TRBJ2-7, with TRBD1 as a possible D gene (7 bases). The CDR3 covers 13 residues. From germline, CDR1 is DFQATT and CDR2 SNEGSKA (reference sequence). CDR3 DNA sequence: TGCAGTATCAGACGGCAGGGGGGCTACGGGCAGTACCTC. It is translated as CSIRRQGGYGQYL.

This clonotype has a single count. V gene TRBV10-3 combines with J gene TRBJ2-1; 7 positions match TRBD2. Germline assignment: CDR1 ENHRY and CDR2 SYGVKD. The CDR3 consists of 18 residues. V lost 0 bases to trimming and J lost 10 bases; unmatched junction nucleotides: 18. The CDR3 here is CAISESTTSVGLLDEQFF. CDR3 bases: TGTGCCATCAGTGAGTCGACTACTAGCGTGGGTCTTTTGGACGAGCAGTTCTTC.